This entry lists 20 T cell receptor beta chains sequenced from one sample in a study of beta chain features in type 1 diabetes. Whole-study findings and limits: Within each of all four CD4+ subsets, Type 1 diabetes patients had TCRB CDR3s that were moderately but significantly shorter.

Antigens for these TCRs are unknown. As every portion of the isolated RNA was reverse transcribed, the sequencing read expressed TCRB transcripts. The method was immunoSEQ multiplex PCR; TCRdb's version includes in-frame clones alone and lacks a portion of them. The sample contains about 160,000 clones, roughly 8% of which appear only once. Sequenced input: central memory CD4+ T cells from blood. The receptors were sampled from a young man with type 1 diabetes.

This clone was found many times. The sample carries other DNA sequences with the same CDR3. The chain carries TRBV18 and TRBJ2-2, with TRBD1 matching over 7 bases. The CDR3 contains 13 residues. Germline V gene lookup returns CDR1 KGHSH and CDR2 LQKENI. The V segment lost 2 bases and the J segment 6 bases; nucleotides outside the gene matches: 0. The CDR3 DNA sequence: TGTGCCAGCTCACCAGACAGGGCCGGGGAGCTGTTTTTT. Protein sequence: CASSPDRAGELFF.

This clone was recorded a few times. V gene TRBV21-1 combines with J gene TRBJ1-5. TRBV21-1 constitutes a pseudogene. The CDR3 length is 10 residues. The CDR3 region has the DNA TGTGCCGCGGGGTACCAGCCCCAGCATTTT. Amino acids: CAAGYQPQHF.

This clone was observed a few times. The genes are TRBV7-2 and TRBJ2-2; weak D call: TRBD2 (5 bases). CDR1 is SGHTA and CDR2 is FQGNSA in the germline V gene. The V and J ends lost 0 bases and 6 bases respectively, with 8 bases between them. CDR3 length equals 14 residues. CDR3 in amino acids: CASSLAGVAGELFF. The DNA of the CDR3 is TGTGCCAGCAGCTTAGCGGGAGTCGCCGGGGAGCTGTTTTTT.

The chain couples TRBV5-4 to TRBJ1-2; 11 nucleotides align to TRBD1. The V gene end was trimmed by 3 bases and the J gene end by 3 bases; junction bases not matched to a gene: 4. This CDR3 is built from 15 residues. Germline V gene lookup returns CDR1 SGHNT and CDR2 YYREEE (reference sequence). The CDR3 reads CASSSPGQGDYGYTF. CDR3 nucleotides: TGTGCCAGCAGCTCCCCGGGACAGGGGGACTATGGCTACACCTTC.

This clone was counted only a few times. This chain connects TRBV4-3 to TRBJ1-2, with unresolved D. Trimming pared 4 bases from V and 0 bases from J, leaving 9 bases between. Germline loops: CDR1 LGHNA, CDR2 YSLEER. This CDR3 has 14 residues. The CDR3 bases are TGCGCCAGCAGCCGCACCGGGACTAACTATGGCTACACCTTC. Its protein product is CASSRTGTNYGYTF.

CDR3 nucleotides: TGCGCCAGCAGCCCCGTGTTGGGGGGGAGGGACACCGGGGAGCTGTTTTTT. Protein product: CASSPVLGGRDTGELFF. The rearrangement links TRBV4-1 to TRBJ2-2, with 7 bases matching TRBD2. The germline CDR1 and CDR2 sequences are MGHRA and YSYEKL. The ends lost 4 bases at V and 3 bases at J; junction bases unmatched: 11. This CDR3 is built from 17 residues.

This clone has just a few counts. The V call is TRBV6-5, the J call TRBJ2-7; D is undetermined. Deletions cut 7 bases from V and 0 bases from J, with 13 bases between. Looked up from germline, CDR1 is MNHEY and CDR2 is SVGAGI. The length of the CDR3 is 14 residues. The chain's CDR3 is CASKKVTTSYEQYF. CDR3 DNA sequence: TGTGCCAGCAAAAAAGTCACAACCTCCTACGAGCAGTACTTC.

The chain recombines TRBV11-1 with TRBJ2-2; 9 bases match TRBD1. The CDR3 extends over 17 amino acids. Trimming at V came to 4 bases and at J to 4 bases, leaving 10 bases not matched to a gene. Germline V CDR1 and CDR2: SGHAT, FQDESV (reference sequence). The DNA for the CDR3 is TGTGCCAGCAGCTCCCCGGGACAGGGAAACCCCACCGGGGAGCTGTTTTTT. Translated, it gives CASSSPGQGNPTGELFF. Based on the CDR3 plus reference TRBV11-1 and TRBJ2-2, the full variable domain is EAEVAQSPRYKITEKSQAVAFWCDPISGHATLYWYRQILGQGPELLVQFQDESVVDDSQLPKDRFSAERLKGVDSTLKIQPAELGDSAMYLCASSSPGQGNPTGELFFGEGSRLTVL.

The chain couples TRBV5-6 to TRBJ1-1; D call uncertain. Germline CDR1 and CDR2: SGHDT and YYEEEE. The CDR3 is 14 residues long. V was cut by 2 bases and J by 0 bases, with 8 bases left in between. For the CDR3, the DNA is TGTGCCAGCAGCTTTAGAGGATTGAACACTGAAGCTTTCTTT. Protein sequence: CASSFRGLNTEAFF.

The rearrangement joins TRBV11-2 to TRBJ2-7, with D possibly TRBD1 on 6 matching bases. Trimming left V 5 bases short and J 1 base short, with 9 bases between. Germline-derived CDR1 and CDR2 are SGHAT and FQNNGV. This CDR3 has 13 amino acids. Here the CDR3 DNA reads TGTGCCAGCAGCCCACAGGGATCCTACGAGCAGTACTTC. Protein product: CASSPQGSYEQYF.

This clone occurred a few times. The rearrangement links TRBV6-5 to TRBJ2-3, with 7 bases identical to TRBD2. The CDR3 loop spans 14 amino acids. Per germline, CDR1 MNHEY and CDR2 SVGAGI. The V and J ends lost 5 bases and 6 bases, in that order; junction bases with no gene match: 8. CDR3 protein: CASSVQYSGDTQYF. The CDR3 DNA follows: TGTGCCAGCAGTGTACAATATAGCGGGGATACGCAGTATTTT.

This clone was detected only a few times. The genes are TRBV5-4 and TRBJ1-2, with a possible D match to TRBD1 (5 bases). The V and J ends lost 4 bases and 4 bases respectively, with 17 bases between them. The CDR3 has 15 residues. The germline V gene encodes CDR1 SGHNT and CDR2 YYREEE (reference sequence). This chain's CDR3 is CASSLPQGMGYGYTF. CDR3 bases: TGTGCCAGCAGCCTCCCTCAGGGCATGGGCTATGGCTACACCTTC.

This clone turned up a few times. The CDR3 bases are TGTGCCAGCAGCAGGACAGGGGAAGGCACTGAAGCTTTCTTT. This translates into CASSRTGEGTEAFF. J is TRBJ1-1 and V is TRBV28, with 9 positions matching TRBD1. Germline V gene data show CDR1 as MDHEN and CDR2 as SYDVKM. The V and J ends lost 6 bases and 4 bases, in that order; junction bases with no gene match: 6. CDR3 size: 14 residues.

This clone was counted a few times. The rearrangement links TRBV18 to TRBJ1-1, with D possibly being TRBD1 (6 bases). Germline V gene sequence: CDR1 KGHSH, CDR2 LQKENI. CDR3 length equals 14 residues. Trimming took 3 bases from V and 1 from J, leaving 9 bases between them. In DNA, the CDR3 is TGTGCCAGCTCACCCGTACAGGGGAACACTGAAGCTTTCTTT. It yields the protein CASSPVQGNTEAFF.

J is TRBJ2-6 and V is TRBV4-3, with D maybe TRBD1 (6 bases). V lost 0 bases and J 1 base, leaving 22 bases between the germline ends. CDR3 length: 21 amino acids. Germline assignment: CDR1 LGHNA and CDR2 YSLEER. The CDR3 loop is CASSQDGGRVFDPSGANVLTF. The CDR3 nucleotides are TGCGCCAGCAGCCAAGATGGGGGCAGGGTTTTCGATCCATCTGGGGCCAACGTCCTGACTTTC.

This chain uses TRBV5-1 with TRBJ1-1, with 11 bases matching TRBD1. This CDR3 contains 15 residues. The germline V gene has CDR1 SGHRS and CDR2 YFSETQ. With 3 bases clipped from V and 1 base from J, the junction kept 2 bases outside the gene matches. The CDR3: CASSYGQGANTEAFF. The CDR3 bases are TGCGCCAGCAGCTATGGACAGGGGGCGAACACTGAAGCTTTCTTT.

This clone was seen a handful of times. The chain links TRBV5-4 to TRBJ1-2; weak D call: TRBD1 (5 bases). The CDR3 totals 14 residues. Trimming left V 0 bases short and J 2 bases short, with 8 bases between. Germline V gene data show CDR1 as SGHNT and CDR2 as YYREEE (reference sequence). This chain's CDR3 is CASSLVGANYGYTF. The CDR3 DNA is TGTGCCAGCAGCTTGGTAGGGGCCAACTATGGCTACACCTTC.

This clone showed up just a few times. This chain's CDR3 is CASSLRPPRESPLHF. For the CDR3, the DNA is TGTGCCAGCAGCCTTCGACCTCCCCGGGAATCACCCCTCCACTTT. The chain recombines TRBV14 with TRBJ1-6; D is ambiguous. The germline CDR1 and CDR2 sequences are SGHDN and FVKESK. Trimming removed 4 bases from V and 10 bases from J, with 17 bases in between. The CDR3 extends over 15 amino acids.

This clone was detected ten times or more. The V call is TRBV7-8, the J call TRBJ2-3; no firm D call. Trimming took off 0 bases at V and 3 bases at J, with 10 bases between the two ends. The CDR3 spans 15 residues. Germline V gene data show CDR1 as SGHVS and CDR2 as FQNEAQ. The CDR3 here is CASSLASSRTDTQYF. For the CDR3, the DNA is TGTGCCAGCAGCTTAGCGTCGTCGCGGACAGATACGCAGTATTTT.

This clone was seen only a few times. V usage is TRBV28 and J usage is TRBJ1-5; TRBD1 matches at 9 bases. The V segment lost 8 bases and the J segment 7 bases; nucleotides outside the gene matches: 9. Germline V CDR1 and CDR2: MDHEN, SYDVKM. CDR3 size: 14 residues. CDR3 loop: CASGRGQGRQPQHF. CDR3 DNA: TGTGCCAGCGGACGGGGACAGGGTAGACAGCCCCAGCATTTT.